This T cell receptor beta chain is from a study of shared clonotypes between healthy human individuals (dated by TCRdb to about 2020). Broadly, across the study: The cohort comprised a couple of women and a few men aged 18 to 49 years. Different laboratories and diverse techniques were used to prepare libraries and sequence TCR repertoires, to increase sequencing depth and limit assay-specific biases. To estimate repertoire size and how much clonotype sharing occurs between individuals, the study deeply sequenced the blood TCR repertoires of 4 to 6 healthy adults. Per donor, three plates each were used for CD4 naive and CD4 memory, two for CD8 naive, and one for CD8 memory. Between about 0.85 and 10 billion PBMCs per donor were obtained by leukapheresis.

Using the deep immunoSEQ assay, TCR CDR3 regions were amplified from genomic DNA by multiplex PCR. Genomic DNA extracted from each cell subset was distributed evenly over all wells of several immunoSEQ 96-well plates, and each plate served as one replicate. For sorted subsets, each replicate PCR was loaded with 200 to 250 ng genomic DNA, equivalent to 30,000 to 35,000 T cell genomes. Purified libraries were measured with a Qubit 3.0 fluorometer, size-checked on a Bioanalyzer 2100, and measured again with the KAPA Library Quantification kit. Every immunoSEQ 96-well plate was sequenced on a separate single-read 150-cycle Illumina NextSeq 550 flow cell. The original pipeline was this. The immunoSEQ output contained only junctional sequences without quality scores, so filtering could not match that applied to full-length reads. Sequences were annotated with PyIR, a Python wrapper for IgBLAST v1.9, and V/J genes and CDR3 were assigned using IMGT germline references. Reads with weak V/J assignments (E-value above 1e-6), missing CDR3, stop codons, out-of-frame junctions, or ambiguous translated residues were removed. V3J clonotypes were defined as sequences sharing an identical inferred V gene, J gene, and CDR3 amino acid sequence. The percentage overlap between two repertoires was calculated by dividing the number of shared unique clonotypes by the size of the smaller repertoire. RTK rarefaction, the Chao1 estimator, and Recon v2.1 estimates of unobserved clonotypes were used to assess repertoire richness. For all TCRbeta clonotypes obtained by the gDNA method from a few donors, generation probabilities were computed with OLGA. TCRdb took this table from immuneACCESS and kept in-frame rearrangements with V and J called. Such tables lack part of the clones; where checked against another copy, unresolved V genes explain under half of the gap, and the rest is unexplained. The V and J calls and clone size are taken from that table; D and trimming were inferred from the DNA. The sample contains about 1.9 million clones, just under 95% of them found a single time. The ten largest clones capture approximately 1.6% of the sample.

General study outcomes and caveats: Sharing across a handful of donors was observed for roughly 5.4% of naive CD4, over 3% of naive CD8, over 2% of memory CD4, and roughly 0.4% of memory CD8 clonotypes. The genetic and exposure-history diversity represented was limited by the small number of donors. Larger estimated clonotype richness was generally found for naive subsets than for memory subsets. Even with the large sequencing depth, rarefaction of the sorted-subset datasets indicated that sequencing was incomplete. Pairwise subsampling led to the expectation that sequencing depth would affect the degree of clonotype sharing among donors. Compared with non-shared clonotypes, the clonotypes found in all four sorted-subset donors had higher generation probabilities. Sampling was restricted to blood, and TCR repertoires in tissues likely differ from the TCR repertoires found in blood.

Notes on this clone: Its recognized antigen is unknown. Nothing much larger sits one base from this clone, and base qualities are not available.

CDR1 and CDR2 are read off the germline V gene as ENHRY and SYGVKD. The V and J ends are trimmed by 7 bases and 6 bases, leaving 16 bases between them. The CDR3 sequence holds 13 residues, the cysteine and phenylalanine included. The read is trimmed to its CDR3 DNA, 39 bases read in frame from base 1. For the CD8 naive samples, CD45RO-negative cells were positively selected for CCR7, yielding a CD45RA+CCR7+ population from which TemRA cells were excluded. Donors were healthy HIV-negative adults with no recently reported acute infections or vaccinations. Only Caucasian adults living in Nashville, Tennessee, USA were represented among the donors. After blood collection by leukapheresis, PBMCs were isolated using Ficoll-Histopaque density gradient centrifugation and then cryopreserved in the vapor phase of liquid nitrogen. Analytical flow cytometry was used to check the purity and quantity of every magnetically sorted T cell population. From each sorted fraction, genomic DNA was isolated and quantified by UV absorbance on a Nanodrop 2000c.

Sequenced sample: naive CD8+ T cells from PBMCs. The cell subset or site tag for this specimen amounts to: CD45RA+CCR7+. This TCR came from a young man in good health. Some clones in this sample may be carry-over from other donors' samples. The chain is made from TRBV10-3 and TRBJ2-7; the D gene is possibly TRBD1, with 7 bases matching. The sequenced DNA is TGTGCCATCAAATTTCAGGGGGGACCCGAGCAGTACTTC. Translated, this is CAIKFQGGPEQYF.